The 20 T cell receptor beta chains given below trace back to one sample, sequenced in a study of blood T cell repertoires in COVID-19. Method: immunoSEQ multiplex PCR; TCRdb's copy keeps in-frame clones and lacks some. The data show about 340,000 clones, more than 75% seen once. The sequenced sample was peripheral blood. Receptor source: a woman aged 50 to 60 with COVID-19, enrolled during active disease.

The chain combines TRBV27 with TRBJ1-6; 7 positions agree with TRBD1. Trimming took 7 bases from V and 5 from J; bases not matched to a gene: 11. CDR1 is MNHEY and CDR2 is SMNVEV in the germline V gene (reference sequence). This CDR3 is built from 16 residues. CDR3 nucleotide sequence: TGTGCCAGCACCCTGACAGGGAAGGTTAATAATTCACCCCTCCACTTT. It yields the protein CASTLTGKVNNSPLHF.

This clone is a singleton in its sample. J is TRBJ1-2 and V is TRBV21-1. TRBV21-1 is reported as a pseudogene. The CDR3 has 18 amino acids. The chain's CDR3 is CASSKAVEYTNGNYGYTF. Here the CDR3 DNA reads TGTGCCAGCAGCAAAGCCGTAGAGTACACCAACGGGAACTATGGCTACACCTTC.

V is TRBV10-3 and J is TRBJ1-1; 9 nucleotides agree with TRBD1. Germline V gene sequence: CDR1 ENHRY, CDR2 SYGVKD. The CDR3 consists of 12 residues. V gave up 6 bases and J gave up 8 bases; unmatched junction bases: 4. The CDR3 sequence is CAISDGTGEAFF. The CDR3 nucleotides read TGTGCCATCAGCGACGGGACAGGGGAAGCTTTCTTT.

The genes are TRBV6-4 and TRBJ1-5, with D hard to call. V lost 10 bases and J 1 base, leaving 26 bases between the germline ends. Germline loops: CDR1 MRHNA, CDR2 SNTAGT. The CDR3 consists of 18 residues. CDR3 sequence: CANTKTEAPALSNQPQHF. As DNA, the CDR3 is TGTGCCAACACAAAGACCGAGGCGCCGGCCCTCAGCAATCAGCCCCAGCATTTT.

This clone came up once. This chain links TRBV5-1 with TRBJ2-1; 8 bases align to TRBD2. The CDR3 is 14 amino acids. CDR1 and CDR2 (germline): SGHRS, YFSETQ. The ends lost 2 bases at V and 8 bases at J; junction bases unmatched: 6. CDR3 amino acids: CASSLGLAGYEQFF. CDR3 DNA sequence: TGCGCCAGCAGCTTAGGACTAGCAGGATATGAGCAGTTCTTC.

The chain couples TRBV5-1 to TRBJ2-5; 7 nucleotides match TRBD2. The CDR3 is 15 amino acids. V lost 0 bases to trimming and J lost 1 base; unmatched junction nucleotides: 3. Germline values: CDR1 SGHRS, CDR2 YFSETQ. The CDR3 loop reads CASSLGGGTQETQYF. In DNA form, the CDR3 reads TGCGCCAGCAGCTTGGGGGGAGGGACCCAAGAGACCCAGTACTTC.

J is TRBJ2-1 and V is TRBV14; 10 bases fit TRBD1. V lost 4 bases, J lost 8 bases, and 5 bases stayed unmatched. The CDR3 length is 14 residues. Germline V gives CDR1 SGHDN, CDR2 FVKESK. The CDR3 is CASSRRQGADEQFF. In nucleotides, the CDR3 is TGTGCCAGCAGCCGCCGACAGGGGGCGGATGAGCAGTTCTTC.

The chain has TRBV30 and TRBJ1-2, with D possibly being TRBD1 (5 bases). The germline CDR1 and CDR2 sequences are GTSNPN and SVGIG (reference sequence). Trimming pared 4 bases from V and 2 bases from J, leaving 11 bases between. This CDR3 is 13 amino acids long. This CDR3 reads CAWNLYRNYGYTF. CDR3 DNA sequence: TGTGCCTGGAATTTGTACAGGAACTATGGCTACACCTTC.

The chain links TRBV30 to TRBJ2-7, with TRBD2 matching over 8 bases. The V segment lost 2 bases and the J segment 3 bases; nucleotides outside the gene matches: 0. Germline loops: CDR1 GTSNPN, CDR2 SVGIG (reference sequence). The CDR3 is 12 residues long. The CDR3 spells CAWSSGSYEQYF. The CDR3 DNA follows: TGTGCCTGGAGTAGCGGGAGCTACGAGCAGTACTTC.

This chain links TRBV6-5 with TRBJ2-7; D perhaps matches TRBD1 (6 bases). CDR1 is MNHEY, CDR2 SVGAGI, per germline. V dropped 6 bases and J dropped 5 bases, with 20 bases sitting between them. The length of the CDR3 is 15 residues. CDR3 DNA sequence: TGTGCCAGCAGCCCCCCGACAGGATCCCCGAACGAGCAGTACTTC. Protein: CASSPPTGSPNEQYF.

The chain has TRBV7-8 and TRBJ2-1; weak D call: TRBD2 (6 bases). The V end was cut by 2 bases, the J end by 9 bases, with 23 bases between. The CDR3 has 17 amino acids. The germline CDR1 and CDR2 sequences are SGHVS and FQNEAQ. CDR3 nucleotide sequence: TGTGCCAGCAGCTTAACTGGCGGGGTTAGGTCCGCTTCTGAGCAGTTCTTC. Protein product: CASSLTGGVRSASEQFF.

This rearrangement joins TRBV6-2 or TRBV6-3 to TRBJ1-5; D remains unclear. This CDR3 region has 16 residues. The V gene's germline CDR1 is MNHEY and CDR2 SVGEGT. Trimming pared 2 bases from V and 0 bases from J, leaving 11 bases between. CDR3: CASSYGRGISNQPQHF. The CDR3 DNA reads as TGTGCCAGCAGTTACGGGAGAGGGATTAGCAATCAGCCCCAGCATTTT.

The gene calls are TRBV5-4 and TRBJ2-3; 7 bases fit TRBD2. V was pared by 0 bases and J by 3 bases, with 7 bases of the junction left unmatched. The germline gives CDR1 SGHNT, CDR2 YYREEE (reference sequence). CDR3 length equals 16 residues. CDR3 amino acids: CASSLGGSGTTDTQYF. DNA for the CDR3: TGTGCCAGCAGCTTGGGGGGAAGCGGGACTACAGATACGCAGTATTTT.

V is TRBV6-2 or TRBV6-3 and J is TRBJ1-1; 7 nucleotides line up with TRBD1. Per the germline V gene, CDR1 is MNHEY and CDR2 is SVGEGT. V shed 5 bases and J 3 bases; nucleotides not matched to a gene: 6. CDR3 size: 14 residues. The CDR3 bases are TGTGCCAGCAGTCAGACAGGGCGATACACTGAAGCTTTCTTT. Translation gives CASSQTGRYTEAFF.

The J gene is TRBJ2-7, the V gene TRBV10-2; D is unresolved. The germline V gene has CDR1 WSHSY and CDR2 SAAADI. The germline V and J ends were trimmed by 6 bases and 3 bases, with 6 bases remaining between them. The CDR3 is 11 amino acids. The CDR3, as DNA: TGCGCCAGCAGAGCTTTCTACGAGCAGTACTTC. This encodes CASRAFYEQYF.

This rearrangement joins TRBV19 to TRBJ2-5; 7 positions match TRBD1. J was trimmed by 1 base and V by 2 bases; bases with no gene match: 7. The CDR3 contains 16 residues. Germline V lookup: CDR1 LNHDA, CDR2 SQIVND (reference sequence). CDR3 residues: CASSITRAGGQETQYF. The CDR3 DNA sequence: TGTGCCAGTAGTATAACGAGGGCAGGGGGCCAAGAGACCCAGTACTTC.

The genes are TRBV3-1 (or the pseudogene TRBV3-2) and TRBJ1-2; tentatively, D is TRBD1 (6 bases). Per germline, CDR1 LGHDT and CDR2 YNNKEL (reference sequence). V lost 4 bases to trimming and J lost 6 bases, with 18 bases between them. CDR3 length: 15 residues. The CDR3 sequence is CASSRRGGASNGYTF. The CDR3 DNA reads TGTGCCAGCAGCCGCCGGGGGGGGGCTTCGAATGGCTACACCTTC.

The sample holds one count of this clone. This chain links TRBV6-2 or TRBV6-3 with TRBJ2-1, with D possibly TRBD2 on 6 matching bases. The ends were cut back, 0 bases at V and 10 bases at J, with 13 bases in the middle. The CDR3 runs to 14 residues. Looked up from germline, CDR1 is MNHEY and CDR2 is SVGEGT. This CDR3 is CASSYSGLPREQFF. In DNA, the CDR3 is TGTGCCAGCAGTTACTCGGGACTCCCGAGGGAGCAGTTCTTC.

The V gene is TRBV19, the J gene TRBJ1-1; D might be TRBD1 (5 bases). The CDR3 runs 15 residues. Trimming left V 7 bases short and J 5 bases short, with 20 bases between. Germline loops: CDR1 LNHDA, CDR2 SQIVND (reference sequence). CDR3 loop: CASTPRPGVGTEAFF. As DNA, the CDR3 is TGTGCCAGTACCCCTAGGCCGGGGGTTGGGACTGAAGCTTTCTTT.

The CDR3 is CATSAASGSPSDTQYF. The CDR3 bases are TGTGCCACCAGTGCAGCTAGCGGGAGCCCCTCAGATACGCAGTATTTT. The rearrangement uses TRBV24-1 and TRBJ2-3; 10 bases are shared with TRBD2. CDR3 length: 16 residues. Germline CDR1 and CDR2: KGHDR and SFDVKD. Trimming at V came to 5 bases and at J to 4 bases, leaving 8 bases not matched to a gene.